These T cell receptor beta chains were read from a single sample in a study of Graves' ophthalmopathy and Graves' hyperthyroidism. TCRdb redid the calling of the multiplex PCR reads with MiXCR, one entry per CDR3 protein. The repertoire has about 600,000 distinct CDR3 sequences, approximately 35% of them found once; the top ten carry about 4%. Sequenced sample: peripheral blood or thyroid tissue (not recorded which). The receptors originated from an adult man with Graves' hyperthyroidism. The CDR3 runs from the conserved cysteine through the conserved F or W. The D gene is left open where the match is weak. Part of the rows lack a size; the others show once, few, many or a class for expanded clones.

>once|TRBJ1-1|.|TRBV25-1
TGTGCCAGCTTAGACGGACTCAGGAACACTGAAGCTTTCTTT
CASLDGLRNTEAFF
>.|TRBJ2-5|.|TRBV7-9
TGTGCCAGCAGCTTAGTGTTGTCCTCCCTGGGGACCCAGTACTTC
CASSLVLSSLGTQYF
>many|TRBJ2-7|TRBD1|TRBV5-8
TGTGCCAGCAGCTTTGGGACAGGGTTCGACGAGCAGTACTTC
CASSFGTGFDEQYF
>.|TRBJ2-7|TRBD2|TRBV10-3
TGTGCCATCAGTGCTACTCCGGGACTAGCGGGAGGGGCGTACGAGCAGTACTTC
CAISATPGLAGGAYEQYF
>few|TRBJ2-7|.|TRBV7-3
TGTGCCAGCCGTGAGATAACAGGGTACGAGCAGTACTTC
CASREITGYEQYF
>many|TRBJ1-3|.|TRBV9
TGTGCCAGCAGCGTAGGTGGGACGGGTATCGGAAACACCATATATTTT
CASSVGGTGIGNTIYF
>many|TRBJ2-7|.|TRBV29-1
TGCAGCGTTGGAGTCAGGGGCGAGCAGTACTTC
CSVGVRGEQYF
>few|TRBJ2-3|.|TRBV7-8
TGTGCCAGCAGCTTGGGGACTGATTTGGATACGCAGTATTTT
CASSLGTDLDTQYF
>.|TRBJ2-5|.|TRBV10-3
TGTGCCATCAGTGAGTCGGTGGGAGGCGAGACCCAGTACTTC
CAISESVGGETQYF
>many|TRBJ2-7|TRBD2|TRBV20-1
TGCAGTGCTAGAGACCTTAGCGGGGGGGCACACGAGCAGTACTTC
CSARDLSGGAHEQYF
>many|TRBJ1-2|.|TRBV10-2
TGCGCCAGCAGTGTGGGGGCTGGGGCCCGTTATGGCTACACCTTC
CASSVGAGARYGYTF
>few|TRBJ1-2|.|TRBV28
TGTGCCAGCAGACCTGGGGCGGGTGGCTACACCTTC
CASRPGAGGYTF
>.|TRBJ2-7|.|TRBV12-5
TGTGCTAGTGGTCAAAACTACGAGCAGTACTTC
CASGQNYEQYF
>many|TRBJ2-5|TRBD1|TRBV29-1
TGCAGCGTTGCGGCGCCGGGACAGAAATTACGGGAGACCCAGTACTTC
CSVAAPGQKLRETQYF
>.|TRBJ2-2|TRBD1|TRBV10-3
TGTGCCATCAGCAACAGGGGGCTGTTTTTT
CAISNRGLFF
>many|TRBJ1-1|.|TRBV2
TGTGCCAGCAGACGAAGGGAGGGGGACACTGAAGCTTTCTTT
CASRRREGDTEAFF
>.|TRBJ1-1|.|TRBV6-1
TGTGCCAGCAGTGAAGGTTTGGGGGACACTGAAGCTTTCTTT
CASSEGLGDTEAFF
>many|TRBJ2-7|TRBD1|TRBV5-1
TGCGCCAGCAGCTTGGCTGGACAGGGAAGGGGGAATTCCTACGAGCAGTACTTC
CASSLAGQGRGNSYEQYF
>once|TRBJ1-3|TRBD1|TRBV12-3/TRBV12-4
TGTGCTAGTGGTACCTACAGGGGGCGATTCGGAAACGCCATATATTTT
CASGTYRGRFGNAIYF
>many|TRBJ1-1|.|TRBV20-1
TGCAGTGCTAGAGATAGGAGGGGCACTGAAGCTTTCTTT
CSARDRRGTEAFF
>few|TRBJ1-4|.|TRBV12-3/TRBV12-4
TGTGCCAGCAGGAACAGGCAAGCAACTAATGAAAAACTGTTTTTT
CASRNRQATNEKLFF
>few|TRBJ2-5|TRBD1|TRBV20-1
TGCAGTGCTCGACAGGGGACGGGGCAGCCCCAGTACTTC
CSARQGTGQPQYF
>many|TRBJ2-7|.|TRBV29-1
TGCAGCGTGTGGACCGAAAGCTCCTACGAGCAGTACTTC
CSVWTESSYEQYF
>.|TRBJ2-7|TRBD1|TRBV29-1
TGCAGCGTTGAAGATCCCCAGGGACAGACCTACGAGCAGTACTTC
CSVEDPQGQTYEQYF
>.|TRBJ2-5|.|TRBV20-1
TGCAGTGCTAGGCTTCGGGGAACCCAAGAGACCCAGTACTTC
CSARLRGTQETQYF
>many|TRBJ1-1|TRBD1|TRBV6-1
TGTGCCAGCAGGACAGGGGTGAACACTGAAGCTTTCTTT
CASRTGVNTEAFF
>.|TRBJ2-5|TRBD2|TRBV25-1
TGTGCCAGCAGCTCAACCCTCCCGGGACTAGCGGGGGTGGTTGGAGAGACCCAGTACTTC
CASSSTLPGLAGVVGETQYF
>.|TRBJ1-4|.|TRBV7-2
TGTGCCAGCAGCTCGGACGGAGGGTGGGGGAAACTGTTTTTT
CASSSDGGWGKLFF
>many|TRBJ2-5|TRBD1|TRBV2
TGTGCCAGCAGTGGGGGGACAGGGGTGATCACAGAGACCCAGTACTTC
CASSGGTGVITETQYF
>.|TRBJ1-1|.|TRBV5-1
TGCGCCAGCAGCTTGGGGTGGGGGGTCGTTGGTACTGAAGCCTTCTTT
CASSLGWGVVGTEAFF
>.|TRBJ2-2|.|TRBV9
TGTGCCAGCAGCGGACCTAGCGGGGAGCTGTTTTTT
CASSGPSGELFF
>many|TRBJ2-5|TRBD2|TRBV12-3/TRBV12-4
TGTGCCAGCAGTTTAGGTAGCGGGTCTCAAGAGACCCAGTACTTC
CASSLGSGSQETQYF
>.|TRBJ2-2|TRBD2|TRBV20-1
TGCAGTGCTAGCCGGACTAGCGGGAGAACCGGGGAGCTGTTTTTT
CSASRTSGRTGELFF
>many|TRBJ1-1|TRBD1|TRBV7-9
TGTGCCAGCAGCTTCGGGACAGCGCAACTGAACACTGAAGCTTTCTTT
CASSFGTAQLNTEAFF
>few|TRBJ1-4|.|TRBV7-9
TGTGCCAGCAGCGCGGGAGGGGTTAATGAAAAACTGTTTTTT
CASSAGGVNEKLFF
>many|TRBJ1-5|TRBD1|TRBV16
TGTGCCAGCAGTCGACAGGGTTCGAGCAATCAGCCCCAGCATTTT
CASSRQGSSNQPQHF
>few|TRBJ1-4|.|TRBV4-2
TGTGCCAGCAGCCTCTACCGAAACTCCGGAACTAATGAAAAACTGTTTTTT
CASSLYRNSGTNEKLFF
>once|TRBJ2-5|.|TRBV7-2
TGTGCCAGCAGTCTGGGGGGGGGGGGCGCGGAGACCCAGTACTTC
CASSLGGGGAETQYF
>.|TRBJ1-2|.|TRBV25-1
TGTGCCAGCAGTGCTCGGACCAATAACTATGGCTACACCTTC
CASSARTNNYGYTF
>many|TRBJ1-5|.|TRBV5-1
TGCGCCAGCAGCTTGGCAGGGCTTACCAATCAGCCCCAGCATTTT
CASSLAGLTNQPQHF
>.|TRBJ2-7|TRBD1|TRBV2
TGTGCCAGCAGCGTTGCAGGGGGCTTAATCTACGAGCAGTACTTC
CASSVAGGLIYEQYF
>.|TRBJ1-3|TRBD1|TRBV15
TGTGCCACCAGCGCTTCGGGGACAGGAAGCACCATATATTTT
CATSASGTGSTIYF
>many|TRBJ1-4|.|TRBV29-1
TGCAGCGTTGTAGGTAGAGATAATGAAAAACTGTTTTTT
CSVVGRDNEKLFF
>few|TRBJ1-2|.|TRBV6-5
TGTGCCAGCAGTTACTCTGGGAACTATGGCTACACCTTC
CASSYSGNYGYTF
>many|TRBJ2-7|TRBD2|TRBV5-1
TGCGCCAGCAGCCGGGAGGGGAACGAGCAGTACTTC
CASSREGNEQYF
>many|TRBJ2-3|TRBD2|TRBV7-8
TGTGCCAGCAGCTTGACCAGCGGGGGGGCCTCGGATACGCAGTATTTT
CASSLTSGGASDTQYF
>many|TRBJ1-2|TRBD1|TRBV20-1
TGCAGTGCTACCGGGACAGGGGGCAGGGATAACTATGGCTACACCTTC
CSATGTGGRDNYGYTF
>.|TRBJ2-1|.|TRBV7-2
TGTGCCAGCAGCTCCGACAGGAATGAGCAGTTCTTC
CASSSDRNEQFF
>.|TRBJ2-7|TRBD2|TRBV4-2
TGTGCCAGCAGTTCGGGACTAGCGGGGGGGCAAACCTACGAGCAGTACTTC
CASSSGLAGGQTYEQYF
>few|TRBJ1-1|TRBD1|TRBV2
TGTGCCAGCAGTGGAGAGGGACAGGGGATCGCTGAAGCTTTCTTT
CASSGEGQGIAEAFF
>.|TRBJ2-3|.|TRBV15
TGTGCCACCGCACAGGGTCGCACAGATACGCAGTATTTT
CATAQGRTDTQYF
>.|TRBJ2-7|TRBD1|TRBV20-1
TGCAGTGCTACCCTTCAAGGGGGCAATCAGCCCCAGCAGTACTTC
CSATLQGGNQPQQYF
>many|TRBJ1-2|.|TRBV20-1
TGCAGTGCTAGTGTCGGGTCCAACTATGGCTACACCTTC
CSASVGSNYGYTF
>.|TRBJ2-7|.|TRBV29-1
TGCAGCGTTGAAGTTGGGGGGGGCCAGGATGAGCAGTACTTC
CSVEVGGGQDEQYF
>.|TRBJ2-5|.|TRBV9
TGTGCCAGCAGCGTAGAACAGGGTAAAGAGACCCAGTACTTC
CASSVEQGKETQYF
>many|TRBJ1-5|TRBD1|TRBV7-8
TGTGCCAGCAGCTTATTTGGGACAGGGGATCAGCCCCAGCATTTT
CASSLFGTGDQPQHF
>many|TRBJ1-2|.|TRBV7-8
TGTGCCAGCAGCTTAGGCCAAGGGCTCGACTATGGCTACACCTTC
CASSLGQGLDYGYTF
>.|TRBJ1-2|TRBD1|TRBV2
TGTGCCAGCAGGCAGGGGGACTATGGCTACACCTTC
CASRQGDYGYTF
>few|TRBJ2-7|.|TRBV7-9
TGTGCCAGCAGCACAGAATACGAGCAGTACTTC
CASSTEYEQYF